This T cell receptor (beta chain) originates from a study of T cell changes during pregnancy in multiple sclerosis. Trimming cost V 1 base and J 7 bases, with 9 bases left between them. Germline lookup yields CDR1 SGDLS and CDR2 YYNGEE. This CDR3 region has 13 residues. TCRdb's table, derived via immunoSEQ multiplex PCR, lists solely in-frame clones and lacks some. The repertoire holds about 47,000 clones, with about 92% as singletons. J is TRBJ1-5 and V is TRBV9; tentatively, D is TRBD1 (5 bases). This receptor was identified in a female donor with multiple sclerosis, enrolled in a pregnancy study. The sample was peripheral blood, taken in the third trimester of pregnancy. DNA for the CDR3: TGTGCCAGCAGCGTAACACCAGGGCAGCCCCAGCATTTT. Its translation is CASSVTPGQPQHF.